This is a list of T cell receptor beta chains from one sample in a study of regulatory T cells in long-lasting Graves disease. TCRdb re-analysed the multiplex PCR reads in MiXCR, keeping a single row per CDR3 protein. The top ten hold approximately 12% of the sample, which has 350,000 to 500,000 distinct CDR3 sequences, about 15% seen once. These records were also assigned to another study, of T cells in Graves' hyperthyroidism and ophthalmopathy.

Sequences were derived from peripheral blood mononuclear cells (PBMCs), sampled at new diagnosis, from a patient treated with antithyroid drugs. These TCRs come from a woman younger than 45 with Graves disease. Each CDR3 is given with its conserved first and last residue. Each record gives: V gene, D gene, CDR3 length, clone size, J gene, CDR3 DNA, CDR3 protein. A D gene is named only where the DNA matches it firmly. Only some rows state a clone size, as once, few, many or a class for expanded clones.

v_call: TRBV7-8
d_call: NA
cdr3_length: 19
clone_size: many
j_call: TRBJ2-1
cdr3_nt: TGTGCCAGCAGCTTAGCTCGCGGGAGAGACAGGGGATCGTACAATGAGCAGTTCTTC
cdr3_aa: CASSLARGRDRGSYNEQFF

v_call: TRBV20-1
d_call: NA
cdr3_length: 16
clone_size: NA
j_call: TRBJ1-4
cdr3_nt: TGCAGTGCTAGAGATGGGTGGGGGGGGCATTATGAAAAACTGTTTTTT
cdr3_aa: CSARDGWGGHYEKLFF

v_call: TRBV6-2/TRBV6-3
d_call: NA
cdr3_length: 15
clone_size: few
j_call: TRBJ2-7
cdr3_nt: TGTGCCAGCAGCTCCGCCTTATTAACTTCTTACGAGCAGTACTTC
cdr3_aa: CASSSALLTSYEQYF

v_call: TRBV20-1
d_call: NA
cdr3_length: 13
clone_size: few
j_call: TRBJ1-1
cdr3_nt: TGCAGTGTATCTCCGCGGGCGGCCACTGAAGCTTTCTTT
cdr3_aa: CSVSPRAATEAFF

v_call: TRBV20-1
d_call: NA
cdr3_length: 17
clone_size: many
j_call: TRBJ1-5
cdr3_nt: TGCAGTGCTCTCCCGGAGAGGGAGGCCAGTAGCAATCAGCCCCAGCATTTT
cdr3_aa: CSALPEREASSNQPQHF

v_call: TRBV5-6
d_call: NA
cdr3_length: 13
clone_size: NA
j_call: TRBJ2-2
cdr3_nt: TGTGCCAGCAGCTTGGTCTTCACCGGGGAGCTGTTTTTT
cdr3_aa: CASSLVFTGELFF

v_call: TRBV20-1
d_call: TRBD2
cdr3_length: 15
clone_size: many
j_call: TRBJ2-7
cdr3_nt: TGCAGTGCTAGTGATACCGGGACTAGCGGCTACGAGCAGTACTTC
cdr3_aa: CSASDTGTSGYEQYF

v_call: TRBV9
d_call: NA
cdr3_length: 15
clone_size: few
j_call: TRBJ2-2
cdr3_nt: TGTGCCAGCAGCCCCCCCTGGGGAAACACCGGGGAGCTGTTTTTT
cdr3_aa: CASSPPWGNTGELFF

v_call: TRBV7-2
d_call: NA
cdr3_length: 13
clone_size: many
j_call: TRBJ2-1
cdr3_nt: TGTGCCAGCAGCTTGAGCAGGAACAATGAGCAGTTCTTC
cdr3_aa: CASSLSRNNEQFF

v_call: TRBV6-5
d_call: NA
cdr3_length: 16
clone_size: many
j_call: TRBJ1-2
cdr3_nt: TGTGCCAGCAGTTACTCTAGGCCAGCCGCCAGTTATGGCTACACCTTC
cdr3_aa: CASSYSRPAASYGYTF

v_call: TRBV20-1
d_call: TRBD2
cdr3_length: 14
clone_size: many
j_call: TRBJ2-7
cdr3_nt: TGCAGTGCTAGACAGACTAGCGGGAACTACGAGCAGTACTTC
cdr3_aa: CSARQTSGNYEQYF

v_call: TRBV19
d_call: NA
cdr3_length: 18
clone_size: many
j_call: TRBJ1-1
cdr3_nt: TGTGCCAGTACCCTCGTCTTACAGGTGACAAGTCGGAACACTGAAGCTTTCTTT
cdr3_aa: CASTLVLQVTSRNTEAFF

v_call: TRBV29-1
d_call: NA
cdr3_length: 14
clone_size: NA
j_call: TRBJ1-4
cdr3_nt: TGCAGCCTGGGGGGGGTGGCAACTAATGAAAAACTGTTTTTT
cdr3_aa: CSLGGVATNEKLFF

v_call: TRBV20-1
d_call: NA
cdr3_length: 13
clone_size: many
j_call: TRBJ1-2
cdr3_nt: TGCAGTGCTAGATCCTCCCTCCTTCTTGGCTACACCTTC
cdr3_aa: CSARSSLLLGYTF

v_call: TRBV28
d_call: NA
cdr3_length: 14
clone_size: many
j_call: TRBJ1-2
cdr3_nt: TGTGCCATCTTGGGACCAACTCCTAACTATGGCTACACCTTC
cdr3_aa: CAILGPTPNYGYTF

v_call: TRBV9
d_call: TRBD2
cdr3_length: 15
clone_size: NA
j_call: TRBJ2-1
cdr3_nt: TGTGCCAGCAGCGTAGGTAGCGGGGGCTACAATGAGCAGTTCTTC
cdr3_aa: CASSVGSGGYNEQFF

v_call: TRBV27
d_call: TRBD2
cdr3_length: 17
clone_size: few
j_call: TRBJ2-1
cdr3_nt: TGTGCCAGCAGTACCCAGATAGCGGGAGGGGTTCGCAATGAGCAGTTCTTC
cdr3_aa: CASSTQIAGGVRNEQFF

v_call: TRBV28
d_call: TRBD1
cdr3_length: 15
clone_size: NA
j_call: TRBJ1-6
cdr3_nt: TGTGCCAGCAGTTTGGTGACAGGGATTAATTCACCCCTCCACTTT
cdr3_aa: CASSLVTGINSPLHF

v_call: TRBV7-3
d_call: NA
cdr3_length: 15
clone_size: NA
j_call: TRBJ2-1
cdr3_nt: TGTGCCAGCAGCGGGTTGGGGGGGCCGAACAATGAGCAGTTCTTC
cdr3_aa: CASSGLGGPNNEQFF

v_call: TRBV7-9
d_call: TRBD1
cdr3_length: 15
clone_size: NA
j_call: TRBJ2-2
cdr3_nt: TGTGCCAGCAGCTCCTGGGAAGGACAGGCCGGGGAGCTGTTTTTT
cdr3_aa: CASSSWEGQAGELFF

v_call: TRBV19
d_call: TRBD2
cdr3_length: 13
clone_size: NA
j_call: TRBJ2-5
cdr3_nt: TGTGCCAGTAGTATTGGGGGGAGGGGGACCCAGTACTTC
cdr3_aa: CASSIGGRGTQYF

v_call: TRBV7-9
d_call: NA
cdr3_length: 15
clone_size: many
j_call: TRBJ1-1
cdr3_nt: TGTGCCAGCAGCCCGTTAGGGGGTGGGAACACTGAAGCTTTCTTT
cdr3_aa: CASSPLGGGNTEAFF

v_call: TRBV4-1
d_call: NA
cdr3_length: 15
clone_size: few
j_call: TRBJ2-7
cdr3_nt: TGCGCCAGCAGCCAAGAAGCGGCCCGTTCCTACGAGCAGTACTTC
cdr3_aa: CASSQEAARSYEQYF

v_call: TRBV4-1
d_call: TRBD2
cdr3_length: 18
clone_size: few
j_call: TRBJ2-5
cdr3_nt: TGCGCCAGCAGCCGTTGGGCTAGCGGGAGCGAGGTGGGAGAGACCCAGTACTTC
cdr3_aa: CASSRWASGSEVGETQYF

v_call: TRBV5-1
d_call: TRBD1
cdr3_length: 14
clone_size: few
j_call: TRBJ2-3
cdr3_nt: TGCGCCAGCAGCTCAAGACAGGGGTCGAATACGCAGTATTTT
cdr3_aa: CASSSRQGSNTQYF

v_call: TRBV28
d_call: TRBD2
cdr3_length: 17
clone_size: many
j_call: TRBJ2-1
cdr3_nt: TGTGCCAGCAGTTTCAGCGGGAGGCACCAATCCTACAATGAGCAGTTCTTC
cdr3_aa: CASSFSGRHQSYNEQFF

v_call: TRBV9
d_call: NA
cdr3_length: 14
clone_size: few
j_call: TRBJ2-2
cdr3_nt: TGTGCCAGCAGCGAGACAGGATACACCGGGGAGCTGTTTTTT
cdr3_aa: CASSETGYTGELFF

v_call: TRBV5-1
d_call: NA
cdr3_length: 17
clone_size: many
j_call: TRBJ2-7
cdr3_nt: TGCGCCAGCAGCTTCCTAAACCGGGACTCGGGCAATTACGAGCAGTACTTC
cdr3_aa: CASSFLNRDSGNYEQYF

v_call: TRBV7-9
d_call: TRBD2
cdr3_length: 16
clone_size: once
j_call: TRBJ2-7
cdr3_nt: TGTGCCAGCAGCTTCGGGACTAGCGGGAGCTCCTACGAGCAGTACTTC
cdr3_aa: CASSFGTSGSSYEQYF

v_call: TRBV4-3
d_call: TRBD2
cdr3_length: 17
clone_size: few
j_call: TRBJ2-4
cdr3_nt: TGCGCCAGCAGCCAAGGTCATAGCGGGAGTGCAAAAAACATTCAGTACTTC
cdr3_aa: CASSQGHSGSAKNIQYF

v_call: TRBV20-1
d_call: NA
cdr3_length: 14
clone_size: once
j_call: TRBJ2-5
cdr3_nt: TGCAGTGCTAGGGAGGACAGTCATCAAGAGACCCAGTACTTC
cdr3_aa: CSAREDSHQETQYF

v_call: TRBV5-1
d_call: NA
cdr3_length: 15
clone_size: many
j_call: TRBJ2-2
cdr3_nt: TGCGCCAGCAGCATCGGGACGGCGAACACCGGGGAGCTGTTTTTT
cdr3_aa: CASSIGTANTGELFF

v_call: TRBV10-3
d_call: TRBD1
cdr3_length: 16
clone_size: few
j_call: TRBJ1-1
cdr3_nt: TGTGCCATCAGTGAGTCCGGGACAGGGCTCGGCACTGAAGCTTTCTTT
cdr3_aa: CAISESGTGLGTEAFF

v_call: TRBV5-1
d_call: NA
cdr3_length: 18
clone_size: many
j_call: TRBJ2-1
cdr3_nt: TGCGCCAGCAGCTTGAGGACCCAGAGTACTAGGTCCTACAATGAGCAGTTCTTC
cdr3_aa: CASSLRTQSTRSYNEQFF

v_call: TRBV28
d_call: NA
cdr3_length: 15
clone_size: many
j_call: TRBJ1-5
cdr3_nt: TGTGCCAGCAGCCCACAGGTAAGGGGCAATCAGCCCCAGCATTTT
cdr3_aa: CASSPQVRGNQPQHF

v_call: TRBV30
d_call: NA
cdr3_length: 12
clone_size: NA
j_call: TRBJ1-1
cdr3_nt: TGTGCCTGGAGTGTCCGAGACACTGAAGCTTTCTTT
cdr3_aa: CAWSVRDTEAFF

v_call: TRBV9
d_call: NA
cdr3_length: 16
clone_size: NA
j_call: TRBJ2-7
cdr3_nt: TGTGCCAGCAGCCCAGAGGGTCAGGGTTCTTACTACGAGCAGTACTTC
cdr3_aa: CASSPEGQGSYYEQYF

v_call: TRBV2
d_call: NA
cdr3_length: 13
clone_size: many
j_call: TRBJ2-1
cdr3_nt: TGTGCCAGCATCGAGGCAGGGCTCGATGAGCAGTTCTTC
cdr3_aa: CASIEAGLDEQFF

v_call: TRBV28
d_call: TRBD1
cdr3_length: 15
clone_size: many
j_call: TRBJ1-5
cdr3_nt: TGTGCCAGCAGTTCAGGACAGGGGGCAAATCAGCCCCAGCATTTT
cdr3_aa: CASSSGQGANQPQHF

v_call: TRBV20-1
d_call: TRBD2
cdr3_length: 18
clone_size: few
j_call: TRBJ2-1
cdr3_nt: TGCAGTGCTAGATTGGAGGCGGGAGACCTCCTGTCCTACAATGAGCAGTTCTTC
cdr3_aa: CSARLEAGDLLSYNEQFF

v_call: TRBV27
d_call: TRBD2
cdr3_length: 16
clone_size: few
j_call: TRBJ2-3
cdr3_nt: TGTGCCAGCAGTATAGGGACTAGCGGGAGGGCCGAAACGCAGTATTTT
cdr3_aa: CASSIGTSGRAETQYF

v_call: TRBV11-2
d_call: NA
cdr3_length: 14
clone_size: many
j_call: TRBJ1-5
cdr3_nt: TGTGCCAGCAGCTCCCGAGTGGATGATCAGCCCCAGCATTTT
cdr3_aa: CASSSRVDDQPQHF

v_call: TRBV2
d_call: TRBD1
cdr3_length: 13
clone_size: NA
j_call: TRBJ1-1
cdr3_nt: TGTGCCAGCAGTGGGGACAGGAGGACTGAAGCTTTCTTT
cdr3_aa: CASSGDRRTEAFF

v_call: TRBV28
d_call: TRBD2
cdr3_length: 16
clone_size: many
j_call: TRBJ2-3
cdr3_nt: TGTGCCAGCAGTCCTGGAGTAGCGGGATCGTCAGATACGCAGTATTTT
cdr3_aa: CASSPGVAGSSDTQYF

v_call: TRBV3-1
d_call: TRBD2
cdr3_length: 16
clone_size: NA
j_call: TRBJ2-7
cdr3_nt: TGTGCCAGCAGCCAAGGAGCGGGGGCTAGCGGACGCGAGCAGTACTTC
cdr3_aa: CASSQGAGASGREQYF

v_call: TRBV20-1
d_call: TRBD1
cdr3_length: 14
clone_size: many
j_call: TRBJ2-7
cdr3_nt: TGCAGTGCTAGAGATCCCCGACAGGGCTACGAGCAGTACTTC
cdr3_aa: CSARDPRQGYEQYF

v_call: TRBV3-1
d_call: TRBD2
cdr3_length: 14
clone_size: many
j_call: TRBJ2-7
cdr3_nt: TGTGCCAGCAGCCAGCAAGCGGGAGAAGACGAGCAGTACTTC
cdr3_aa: CASSQQAGEDEQYF

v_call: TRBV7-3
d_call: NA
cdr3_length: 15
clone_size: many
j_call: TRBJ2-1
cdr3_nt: TGTGCCAGCAGCTTAGGGCAAATCAAGCTTAATGAGCAGTTCTTC
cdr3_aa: CASSLGQIKLNEQFF